This passage covers 14 T cell receptor beta chains from one sample sequenced in a study of blood T cell repertoires in COVID-19. Profiled with immunoSEQ multiplex PCR; TCRdb holds only in-frame clones, not every one. The sample carries under 250,000 clones, about four fifths recorded once. The material sequenced was peripheral blood. The receptor source for this set is a man at least 80 years old with acute or convalescent COVID-19.

The rearrangement joins TRBV28 to TRBJ2-1, with D possibly TRBD2 on 5 matching bases. From germline, CDR1 is MDHEN and CDR2 SYDVKM. Between the trimmed V and J ends, which lost 4 bases and 4 bases, there was a span of 14 bases. The CDR3 loop spans 15 amino acids. CDR3 DNA sequence: TGTGCCAGCAGTTCTCAACCTACTAGTTACAATGAGCAGTTCTTC. Translated, it gives CASSSQPTSYNEQFF.

The chain employs TRBV28 and TRBJ1-2, with TRBD1 matching over 12 bases. The CDR3 has 16 residues. Germline CDR1 and CDR2: MDHEN and SYDVKM. V gave up 5 bases and J gave up 6 bases; unmatched junction bases: 10. The CDR3 sequence is CASSLTRDRGRDGYTF. CDR3 coding DNA: TGTGCCAGCAGTCTTACCCGGGACAGGGGGCGAGATGGCTACACCTTC.

This clone was counted only a few times. The V call is TRBV28, the J call TRBJ1-2; D unclear. The CDR3 totals 11 residues. V gave up 6 bases and J gave up 8 bases, with 10 bases separating them. Germline assignment: CDR1 MDHEN and CDR2 SYDVKM. The chain's CDR3 is CASRSTGGYTF. Here the CDR3 DNA reads TGTGCCAGCAGGTCTACGGGGGGCTACACCTTC.

The chain employs TRBV19 and TRBJ1-5; 8 bases fit TRBD1. V dropped 7 bases and J dropped 2; count of bases not matched to a gene: 10. The CDR3 is 16 residues long. CDR1 and CDR2 from the germline V gene are LNHDA and SQIVND (reference sequence). The CDR3 region is CASTAQGGTGNQPQHF. CDR3 bases: TGTGCCAGTACCGCACAGGGGGGAACTGGCAATCAGCCCCAGCATTTT.

The chain employs TRBV7-2 and TRBJ2-3, with 7 bases lining up with TRBD1. The germline gives CDR1 SGHTA, CDR2 FQGNSA. J was trimmed by 0 bases and V by 5 bases; bases with no gene match: 2. The CDR3 has 14 residues. This CDR3 reads CASSKGQSTDTQYF. DNA of the CDR3: TGTGCCAGCAGCAAGGGACAGAGCACAGATACGCAGTATTTT.

This clone was seen once. The chain links TRBV28 to TRBJ2-7; the match to TRBD1 covers 7 bases. CDR1 is MDHEN and CDR2 is SYDVKM in the germline V gene. This CDR3 is built from 13 residues. Losses at the gene ends were 7 bases for V and 5 bases for J; bases not matched to a gene: 8. DNA for the CDR3: TGTGCCAGCAATTCAGGGGGAATGAACGAGCAGTACTTC. Translating gives CASNSGGMNEQYF.

The chain couples TRBV5-1 to TRBJ2-6; maybe TRBD1 (6 bases). CDR1 is SGHRS, CDR2 YFSETQ, per germline. There are 16 residues in the CDR3. V shed 3 bases and J shed 1 base, with 11 bases lying between them. CDR3 protein: CASSSSGQSGANVLTF. The CDR3 nucleotides read TGCGCCAGCAGCTCTTCTGGACAGTCTGGGGCCAACGTCCTGACTTTC. Complete variable domain (other parts from reference TRBV5-1 and TRBJ2-6): KAGVTQTPRYLIKTRGQQVTLSCSPISGHRSVSWYQQTPGQGLQFLFEYFSETQRNKGNFPGRFSGRQFSNSRSEMNVSTLELGDSALYLCASSSSGQSGANVLTFGAGSRLTVL.

The V gene is TRBV29-1, the J gene TRBJ2-3; 7 positions match TRBD1. Germline values: CDR1 SQVTM, CDR2 ANQGSEA. Unmatched junction bases numbered 3, after V lost 3 bases and J lost 6 bases. CDR3 length: 12 amino acids. The CDR3 bases are TGCAGCGTTGATTTAGGGGGCGATACGCAGTATTTT. Translated: CSVDLGGDTQYF.

The chain uses TRBV5-8 and TRBJ2-7; a weak D match, TRBD1 (6 bases). Germline V gene lookup returns CDR1 SGHTS and CDR2 YDEGEE. Trimming took 2 bases from V and 2 from J, leaving 14 bases between them. The CDR3 runs 15 residues. The CDR3 here is CASSLPGHLPYEQYF. The CDR3 DNA reads TGTGCCAGCAGCTTACCGGGACACCTTCCCTACGAGCAGTACTTC.

The gene calls are TRBV27 and TRBJ2-1, with 8 bases aligning to TRBD1. The CDR3 sequence is 16 residues long. Germline V gene data show CDR1 as MNHEY and CDR2 as SMNVEV (reference sequence). The V and J ends lost 6 bases and 0 bases, in that order; junction bases with no gene match: 7. The CDR3, as DNA: TGTGCCAGCAGACTACGGACAGGGCTCTCCTACAATGAGCAGTTCTTC. Translating it yields CASRLRTGLSYNEQFF.

The chain uses TRBV7-9 and TRBJ2-1; TRBD2 aligns across 8 bases. The V gene end was trimmed by 5 bases and the J gene end by 0 bases; junction bases not matched to a gene: 9. This CDR3 has 17 amino acids. Germline V gives CDR1 SEHNR, CDR2 FQNEAQ (reference sequence). CDR3 in DNA: TGTGCCAGCAGCCCCGGGGGGGCATCGAGCTCCTACAATGAGCAGTTCTTC. This gives the protein CASSPGGASSSYNEQFF.

This chain joins TRBV19 and TRBJ1-1; D remains unclear. Germline CDR1 is LNHDA and CDR2 is SQIVND (reference sequence). Trimming pared 5 bases from V and 1 base from J, leaving 11 bases between. This CDR3 is 14 amino acids long. The CDR3 reads CASSERPGNTEAFF. CDR3 coding DNA: TGTGCCAGTAGTGAACGTCCCGGGAACACTGAAGCTTTCTTT.

The V call is TRBV5-4, the J call TRBJ1-6; 9 nucleotides agree with TRBD1. CDR3 length: 15 amino acids. V was pared by 4 bases and J by 9 bases, with 8 bases of the junction left unmatched. Germline loops: CDR1 SGHNT, CDR2 YYREEE (reference sequence). CDR3: CASSAQGAVGSPLHF. CDR3 coding DNA: TGTGCCAGCAGCGCACAGGGGGCAGTTGGTTCACCCCTCCACTTT.

This clone was seen only once. The chain employs TRBV5-1 and TRBJ1-2; 8 nucleotides align to TRBD1. V lost 0 bases to trimming and J lost 4 bases; unmatched junction nucleotides: 8. The CDR3 is 16 amino acids. Germline-derived CDR1 and CDR2 are SGHRS and YFSETQ. CDR3 DNA sequence: TGCGCCAGCAGCTTGGCCAAAGGACAGGGAAGCTATGGCTACACCTTC. It codes for CASSLAKGQGSYGYTF.